Given below is one TCR beta chain in context. Its antigen is undetermined. This sample was included in a study of shared clonotypes between healthy human individuals. In the study overall: Serving as donors were a couple of women and a few men, whose ages spanned 18 to 49. General observations from the study: Having only a few donors restricted how much genetic and exposure-history diversity was captured.

V dropped 10 bases and J dropped 7; count of bases not matched to a gene: 12. The CDR3 runs to 13 residues. CDR1 MNHEY and CDR2 SVGAGI come from the germline V gene. In the authors' workflow: Quality scores were absent from the junction-only immunoSEQ sequences, so filtering differed. The assay was immunoSEQ multiplex PCR, and TCRdb's table has in-frame clones only and misses some. V and J calls and clone size are copied from that table; D and trimming were computed from the DNA. The repertoire has about half a million clones, 70% to 85% of them found once; the top ten carry around 12%. Everyone who donated was a Caucasian adult who lived in Nashville, Tennessee.

The TCR originated in a woman aged 40 to 49 in good health. Some clones in this sample may be carry-over from other donors' samples. Sequenced: PBMCs. This chain links TRBV6-5 with TRBJ1-1; TRBD1 matches at 7 bases. The CDR3 here is CATHRGREYEAFF. The CDR3 nucleotides read TGTGCCACCCACAGGGGCAGGGAATATGAAGCTTTCTTT.